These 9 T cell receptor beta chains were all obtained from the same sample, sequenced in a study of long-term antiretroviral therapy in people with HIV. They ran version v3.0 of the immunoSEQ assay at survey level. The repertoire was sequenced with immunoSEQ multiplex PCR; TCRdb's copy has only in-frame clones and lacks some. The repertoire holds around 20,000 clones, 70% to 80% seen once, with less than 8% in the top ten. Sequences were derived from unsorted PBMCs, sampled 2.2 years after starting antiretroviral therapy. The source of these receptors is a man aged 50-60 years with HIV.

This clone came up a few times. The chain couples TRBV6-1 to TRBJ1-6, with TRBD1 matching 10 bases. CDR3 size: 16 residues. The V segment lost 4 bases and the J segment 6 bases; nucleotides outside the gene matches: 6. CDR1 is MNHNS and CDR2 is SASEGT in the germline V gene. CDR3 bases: TGTGCCAGCAGTGGACAGGGGGCAAGGGCTAATTCACCCCTCCACTTT. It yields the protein CASSGQGARANSPLHF.

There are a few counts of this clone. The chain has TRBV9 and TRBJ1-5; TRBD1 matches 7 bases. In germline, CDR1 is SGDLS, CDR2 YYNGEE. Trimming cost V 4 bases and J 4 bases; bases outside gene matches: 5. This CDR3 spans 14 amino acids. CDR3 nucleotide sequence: TGTGCCAGCAGCTGGGGGGACAGTAATCAGCCCCAGCATTTT. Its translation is CASSWGDSNQPQHF.

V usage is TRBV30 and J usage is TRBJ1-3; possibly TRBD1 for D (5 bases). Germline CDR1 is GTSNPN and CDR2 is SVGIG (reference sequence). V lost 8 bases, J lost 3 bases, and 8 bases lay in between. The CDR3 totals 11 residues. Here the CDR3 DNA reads TGTGCCCGGGGCTTTGGAAACACCATATATTTT. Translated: CARGFGNTIYF.

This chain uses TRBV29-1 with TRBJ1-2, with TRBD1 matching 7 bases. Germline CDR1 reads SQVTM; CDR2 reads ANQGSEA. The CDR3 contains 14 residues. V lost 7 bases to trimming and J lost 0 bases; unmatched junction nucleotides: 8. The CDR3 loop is CSAQGTVTNYGYTF. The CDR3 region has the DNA TGCAGCGCCCAAGGGACAGTGACTAACTATGGCTACACCTTC.

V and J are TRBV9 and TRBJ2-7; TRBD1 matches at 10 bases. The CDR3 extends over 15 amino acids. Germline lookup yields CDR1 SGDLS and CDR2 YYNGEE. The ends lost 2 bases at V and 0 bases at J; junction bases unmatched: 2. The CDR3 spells CASSVGTGDSYEQYF. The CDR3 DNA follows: TGTGCCAGCAGCGTGGGGACAGGGGACTCCTACGAGCAGTACTTC.

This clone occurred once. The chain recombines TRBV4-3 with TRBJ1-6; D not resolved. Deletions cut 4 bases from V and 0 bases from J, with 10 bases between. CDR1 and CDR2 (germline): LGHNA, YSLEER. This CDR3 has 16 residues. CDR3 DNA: TGCGCCAGCAGCCCGATGAAGAGCTCCTATAATTCACCCCTCCACTTT. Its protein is CASSPMKSSYNSPLHF.

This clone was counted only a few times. The CDR3 sequence: CASSPSDRMNYGYTF. For the CDR3, the DNA is TGTGCCAGCTCACCGTCAGACAGGATGAACTATGGCTACACCTTC. J is TRBJ1-2 and V is TRBV18; D may be TRBD1 (6 bases). Germline V gene lookup returns CDR1 KGHSH and CDR2 LQKENI. This CDR3 has 15 amino acids. The V end lost 3 bases, the J end lost 2 bases, and 13 bases lay between the germline ends.

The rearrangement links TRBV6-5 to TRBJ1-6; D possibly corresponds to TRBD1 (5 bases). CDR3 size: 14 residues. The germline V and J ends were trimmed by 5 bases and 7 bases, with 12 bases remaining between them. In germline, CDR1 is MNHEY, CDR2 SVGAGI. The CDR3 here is CASSHQEGNSPLHF. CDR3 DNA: TGTGCCAGCAGTCACCAGGAGGGGAATTCACCCCTCCACTTT.

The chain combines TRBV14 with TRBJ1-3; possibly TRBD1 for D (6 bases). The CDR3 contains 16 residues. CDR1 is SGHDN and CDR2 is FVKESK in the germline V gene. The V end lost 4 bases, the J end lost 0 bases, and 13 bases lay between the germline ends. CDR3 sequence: CASSPAGASSGNTIYF. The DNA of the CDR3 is TGTGCCAGCAGCCCCGCGGGGGCTAGCTCTGGAAACACCATATATTTT.